The rows below give T cell receptor beta chains drawn from one sample of a study of blood T cells in healthy people across ages. A single record per CDR3 protein comes from TCRdb applying MiXCR to the 5' RACE reads. Among 920,000 or so distinct CDR3 sequences listed, less than 50% were seen once. Sample: blood. The receptors stem from a woman aged 55-69 years in good health. Both conserved end residues are part of each CDR3. The D gene is left open where the match is weak. Expanded clones get a size class; other rows say once, few or many, or leave the size out.

v_gene	j_gene	abundance	d_gene	CDR3nt	CDR3aa
TRBV11-3	TRBJ2-7	-	TRBD1	TGTGCCAGCAGCTTACGACCCGGGACAGGGTACGAGCAGTACTTC	CASSLRPGTGYEQYF
TRBV6-5	TRBJ2-7	many	TRBD2	TGTGCCAGTCAGACTAGCGGACGTACGAAGCAGTACTTC	CASQTSGRTKQYF
TRBV9	TRBJ2-7	-	-	TGTGCCAGCAGCCCCAGCGGTTCGGCCTCCTACGAGCAGTACTTC	CASSPSGSASYEQYF
TRBV10-3	TRBJ1-2	few	-	TGTGCCATCAGTTCGGCCGCCCTTTATGGCTACACCTTC	CAISSAALYGYTF
TRBV7-2	TRBJ2-3	-	TRBD2	TGTGCCAGCAGCCCCACTAGCGGGAGGGCCGGCACAGATACGCAGTATTTT	CASSPTSGRAGTDTQYF
TRBV5-6	TRBJ2-3	-	-	TGTGCCAGCAGCTTGTTACAGGGAAACACAGATACGCAGTATTTT	CASSLLQGNTDTQYF
TRBV20-1	TRBJ1-1	-	TRBD1	TGCAGTGCCTCCGGGACAGGCAACACTGAAGCTTTCTTT	CSASGTGNTEAFF
TRBV5-4	TRBJ2-7	-	-	TGTGCCAGCAGCTCACCAACAGCTACCTACGAGCAGTACTTC	CASSSPTATYEQYF
TRBV12-3/TRBV12-4	TRBJ2-2	few	-	TGTGCCAGCGCCAGGGGACCCGGGGAGCTGTTTTTT	CASARGPGELFF
TRBV18	TRBJ2-1	few	TRBD1	TGTGCCAGCTCGCCAGACAGGGACCCCTACAATGAGCAGTTCTTC	CASSPDRDPYNEQFF
TRBV5-1	TRBJ2-5	-	TRBD2	TGTGCCAGCAGTTTCGGCGGGAGCCTACAAGAGACCCAGTACTTC	CASSFGGSLQETQYF
TRBV11-2	TRBJ2-7	-	-	TGTGCCAGCAGTTCATTGGGGGCCTACGAGCAGTACTTC	CASSSLGAYEQYF
TRBV5-6	TRBJ1-1	-	TRBD1	TGTGCCAGCAGCGTGACAGGGAATGCTTTCTTT	CASSVTGNAFF
TRBV7-9	TRBJ1-6	-	-	TGTGCCAGCAGCCCTGGGGGGCTAAGTTCACCCCTCCACTTT	CASSPGGLSSPLHF
TRBV20-1	TRBJ2-1	-	-	TGCAGTGCTGCTAGCTATAAAACCTTCGGGCAAAACAATGAGCAGTTCTTC	CSAASYKTFGQNNEQFF
TRBV12-3/TRBV12-4	TRBJ2-7	-	-	TGTGCCAGCAGTTTTACGTGGGGTTACGAGCAGTACTTC	CASSFTWGYEQYF
TRBV10-3	TRBJ1-1	-	-	TGTGCCATCAGCGAACAGGGAAGGGACACTGAAGCTTTCTTT	CAISEQGRDTEAFF
TRBV27	TRBJ2-7	few	-	TGTGCCAGCAGTTTACTGTCCGACGAGCAGTACTTC	CASSLLSDEQYF
TRBV20-1	TRBJ2-1	few	-	TGCAGTGGGAGGGGGCGAGCGGGCTATGAGCAGTTCTTC	CSGRGRAGYEQFF
TRBV20-1	TRBJ2-7	-	-	TGCAGTGCTAGTATTAGCGGCGTGTCCTACGAGCAGTACTTC	CSASISGVSYEQYF
TRBV5-5	TRBJ2-1	-	-	TGTGCCAGCAGCACAGGGAGTTTCCTGGGGTATGAGCAGTTCTTC	CASSTGSFLGYEQFF
TRBV5-1	TRBJ2-7	-	-	TGCGCCAGCAGCTTGGCAGATGTCTACGAGCAGTACTTC	CASSLADVYEQYF
TRBV14	TRBJ2-1	-	TRBD2	TGTGCCAGCAGCCAAGTGCCGGGACTAGCAATGTCAGAGCAGTTCTTC	CASSQVPGLAMSEQFF
TRBV29-1	TRBJ2-7	few	TRBD2	TGCAGCGTTGAAGATCCCAGCGGGAGTGATTACGAGCAGTACTTC	CSVEDPSGSDYEQYF
TRBV2	TRBJ2-1	-	-	TGTGCCAGCAGTGAAGCGCTTCCGGGAGCGTCCTACAATGAGCAGTTCTTC	CASSEALPGASYNEQFF
TRBV20-1	TRBJ1-5	-	-	TGCAGTGCTAGAGACGGGACATCAACTTATCAGCCCCAGCATTTT	CSARDGTSTYQPQHF
TRBV29-1	TRBJ2-4	-	-	TGCAGCGTTGAACAAACTGTCTTTGGCAAAAACATTCAGTACTTC	CSVEQTVFGKNIQYF
TRBV20-1	TRBJ1-5	few	-	TGCAGTGCTAAACCCCCGGGACGCCAGGGGCCCCAGCATTTT	CSAKPPGRQGPQHF
TRBV21-1	TRBJ2-5	-	-	TGTGCCAGCAGCAAAGCAGGGAGTCTACAGGGTGGCCAAGAGACCCAGTACTTC	CASSKAGSLQGGQETQYF
TRBV4-1	TRBJ1-1	-	-	TGCGCCAGCAGCCAAGCCCGGAACACTGAAGCTTTCTTT	CASSQARNTEAFF
TRBV15	TRBJ2-7	-	TRBD1	TGTGCCACCAGCTCACAGGGGGACTCCTACAATGAGCAGTACTTC	CATSSQGDSYNEQYF
TRBV6-6	TRBJ1-1	-	-	TGTGCCAGCAGAGTCGTTCTTATGAACACTGAAGCTTTCTTT	CASRVVLMNTEAFF
TRBV18	TRBJ2-1	few	TRBD2	TGTGCCAGCTCACCCTTGGGACTAGCGGGGAATGAGCAGTTCTTC	CASSPLGLAGNEQFF
TRBV5-1	TRBJ2-3	-	TRBD1	TGCGCCAGCAGGTCACAGGGGTCAGGCACAGATACGCAGTATTTT	CASRSQGSGTDTQYF
TRBV13	TRBJ2-5	-	TRBD1	TGTGCCAGCAGCTCCCGGACAGGCCAAGAGACCCAGTACTTC	CASSSRTGQETQYF
TRBV6-5	TRBJ2-1	-	TRBD2	TGTGCCAGCAGGACTAGCGAGCCCTACAATGAGCAGTTCTTC	CASRTSEPYNEQFF
TRBV28	TRBJ1-2	few	-	TGTGCCAGCAGCCGAGCACGGACCGATGGCTACACCTTC	CASSRARTDGYTF
TRBV5-1	TRBJ2-5	-	-	TGCGCCAGCAGCTTGGGACAGGGCGGGGCAGAGACCCAGTACTTC	CASSLGQGGAETQYF
TRBV27	TRBJ2-1	few	-	TGTGCCAGCAGTTTTAGGGCTTCTTACAATGAGCAGTTCTTC	CASSFRASYNEQFF
TRBV2	TRBJ2-5	-	-	TGTGCCAGCAGTGTCAAGACTAGTTGGAAAGAGACCCAGTACTTC	CASSVKTSWKETQYF
TRBV2	TRBJ2-7	-	-	TGTGCCAGCAGCCCTCGAGGTTCTCACGCCGAGCAGTACTTC	CASSPRGSHAEQYF
TRBV3-1	TRBJ2-3	-	TRBD2	TGTGCCAGCAGCCAGGGACTAGCGGGAGGGCCGTCCACAGATACGCAGTATTTT	CASSQGLAGGPSTDTQYF
TRBV12-3/TRBV12-4	TRBJ2-3	few	-	TGTGCCAGCAGGTCCGGGACAACAAGCACAGATACGCAGTATTTT	CASRSGTTSTDTQYF
TRBV6-5	TRBJ2-3	few	-	TGTGCCAGCAGTTCTGGGGATGGGGGAACCACAGATACGCAGTATTTT	CASSSGDGGTTDTQYF
TRBV27	TRBJ2-5	-	-	TGTGCCAGCAGTCCTTACTCGTATCTCGGGACCCAGTACTTC	CASSPYSYLGTQYF
TRBV20-1	TRBJ2-7	few	-	TGCAGTGCTAGAGCCCCAGGGGCCGGCGAGCAGTACTTC	CSARAPGAGEQYF
TRBV12-3/TRBV12-4	TRBJ1-2	-	TRBD1	TGTGCCAGCAGCCCCGGGACAGGTCACCGAGATGGCTACACCTTC	CASSPGTGHRDGYTF
TRBV20-1	TRBJ2-5	few	-	TGCAGTGCTAAGGAGGCCGGGGAGACCCAGTACTTC	CSAKEAGETQYF
TRBV11-1	TRBJ2-1	few	-	TGTGCCAGCAGCCCCGGACGGATTCTTAACGAGCAGTTCTTC	CASSPGRILNEQFF
TRBV27	TRBJ2-7	-	-	TGTGCCAGCAGTCGGGGCGCAGGGTCCTACGAGCAGTACTTC	CASSRGAGSYEQYF
TRBV27	TRBJ2-5	-	TRBD1	TGTGCCAGCAATCGCCGGCAGGGGGCAAGAGAGACCCAGTACTTC	CASNRRQGARETQYF
TRBV25-1	TRBJ2-7	-	TRBD1	TGTGCCAGCAGTGAAACAGGGGCGGGCGAGCAGTACTTC	CASSETGAGEQYF
TRBV3-1	TRBJ2-2	once	-	TGTGCCAGCAGCCAAGTAGCCTCCAGGGAGCTGTTTTTT	CASSQVASRELFF